Below are 7 T cell receptor beta chains sequenced from a single sample in a study of beta chain features in type 1 diabetes. Sequencing targeted expressed TCRB transcripts, as all isolated RNA had been reverse transcribed. Method: immunoSEQ multiplex PCR; TCRdb's copy keeps in-frame clones and lacks some. The sample includes about 290,000 clones, about 8% of them seen just once. The sample taken for sequencing was central memory CD4+ T cells from blood. These receptors were taken from a woman between 18 and 30 years old in good health.

This clone was seen a handful of times. V and J are TRBV28 and TRBJ2-1; D not certain. This CDR3 contains 14 residues. Germline assignment: CDR1 MDHEN and CDR2 SYDVKM. V was shortened by 2 bases and J by 9 bases, with 14 bases between the two germline ends. Here the CDR3 reads CASSLNIGVGEQFF. Written as DNA, the CDR3 is TGTGCCAGCAGTTTAAATATCGGTGTTGGTGAGCAGTTCTTC.

CDR3 loop: CASSLAENTEAFF. CDR3 nucleotides: TGTGCCAGCAGCTTAGCTGAGAACACTGAAGCTTTCTTT. The chain carries TRBV7-8 and TRBJ1-1; D call uncertain. This CDR3 has 13 amino acids. V dropped 0 bases and J dropped 1 base, with 3 bases sitting between them. The germline V gene has CDR1 SGHVS and CDR2 FQNEAQ. Together with reference TRBV7-8 and TRBJ1-1, the CDR3 gives the full variable domain: GAGVSQSPRYKVAKRGQDVALRCDPISGHVSLFWYQQALGQGPEFLTYFQNEAQLDKSGLPSDRFFAERPEGSVSTLKIQRTQQEDSAVYLCASSLAENTEAFFGQGTRLTVV.

This clone has just a few counts. The chain carries TRBV19 and TRBJ2-7, with TRBD2 matching 13 bases. The J segment lost 2 bases and the V segment lost 6 bases, leaving 1 base of the junction unmatched. The CDR3 runs to 14 residues. CDR1 is LNHDA, CDR2 SQIVND, per germline (reference sequence). The CDR3 is CASSGTSGTYEQYF. Written as DNA, the CDR3 is TGTGCCAGTAGCGGGACTAGCGGGACCTACGAGCAGTACTTC.

This clone was picked up a small number of times. The junction does not match germline at one end; this may be a read error. V gene TRBV18 combines with J gene TRBJ2-1, with TRBD1 matching 10 bases. The CDR3 is 16 amino acids. Germline V gives CDR1 KGHSH, CDR2 LQKENI. The CDR3 DNA follows: TGTGCCAGCTTACCACGTTCGGGACAGGGGACACATGAGCAGTTCTTC. This encodes CASLPRSGQGTHEQFF.

This clone turned up a few times. The chain has TRBV5-1 and TRBJ2-3; 8 bases fit TRBD1. The CDR3 contains 17 residues. V gave up 3 bases and J gave up 5 bases; unmatched junction bases: 14. Germline CDR1 and CDR2: SGHRS and YFSETQ. CDR3 nucleotides: TGCGCCAGCAGCTCGCCCCCGGGACAGGCGATGCTAGATACGCAGTATTTT. Amino acids: CASSSPPGQAMLDTQYF.

This clone appeared a few times. V gene TRBV19 combines with J gene TRBJ1-1; a weak D match, TRBD1 (5 bases). The CDR3 totals 16 residues. Trimming cost V 2 bases and J 1 base, with 14 bases left between them. The germline V gene encodes CDR1 LNHDA and CDR2 SQIVND (reference sequence). This chain's CDR3 is CASSISGARPNTEAFF. The CDR3 region has the DNA TGTGCCAGTAGTATAAGCGGGGCCCGACCGAACACTGAAGCTTTCTTT.

This clone appeared many times. This rearrangement joins TRBV7-9 to TRBJ2-7; D is unresolved. Germline-derived CDR1 and CDR2 are SEHNR and FQNEAQ (reference sequence). CDR3 size: 14 residues. V dropped 1 base and J dropped 0 bases, with 7 bases sitting between them. The DNA of the CDR3 is TGTGCCAGCAGCTTAGTCTACAGCTCCTACGAGCAGTACTTC. It encodes CASSLVYSSYEQYF.